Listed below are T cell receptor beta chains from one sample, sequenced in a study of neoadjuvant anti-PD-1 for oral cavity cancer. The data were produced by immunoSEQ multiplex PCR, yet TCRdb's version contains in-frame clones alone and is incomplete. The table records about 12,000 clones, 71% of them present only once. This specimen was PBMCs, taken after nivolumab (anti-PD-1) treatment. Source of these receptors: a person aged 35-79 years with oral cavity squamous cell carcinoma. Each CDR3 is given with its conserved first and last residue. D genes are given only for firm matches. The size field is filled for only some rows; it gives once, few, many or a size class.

CASSYGQGGSPLHF,TGTGCCAGCAGCTACGGACAGGGCGGTTCACCCCTCCACTTT,TRBD1,-,TRBJ1-6,TRBV7-9
CASSLRMGTQYF,TGTGCCAGCAGCTTGAGGATGGGGACCCAGTACTTC,-,-,TRBJ2-5,TRBV7-2
CSVEKFGTARRKDTQYF,TGCAGCGTTGAGAAATTCGGGACAGCCAGAAGGAAGGATACGCAGTATTTT,TRBD1,-,TRBJ2-3,TRBV29-1
CASSVGTSGRHEQYF,TGTGCCAGCAGCGTAGGTACTAGCGGGAGACACGAGCAGTACTTC,TRBD2,-,TRBJ2-7,TRBV9
CASSLGGRYGYTF,TGTGCCAGCAGCTTAGGCGGAAGGTATGGCTACACCTTC,-,-,TRBJ1-2,TRBV7-8
CASSLEGMANEKLFF,TGCGCCAGCAGCTTGGAGGGGATGGCTAATGAAAAACTGTTTTTT,-,once,TRBJ1-4,TRBV5-1
CASSDGFVYTGELFF,TGCGCCAGCAGTGACGGCTTTGTCTACACCGGGGAGCTGTTTTTT,-,-,TRBJ2-2,TRBV10-2
CASSLAGWGRDRGYTF,TGTGCCAGCAGCTTAGCGGGTTGGGGGAGGGATCGTGGCTACACCTTC,-,few,TRBJ1-2,TRBV7-9
CATSRGGTSGSYEQYF,TGTGCCACCAGCAGAGGAGGGACTAGCGGGAGTTACGAGCAGTACTTC,TRBD2,few,TRBJ2-7,TRBV15
CASSSQHMEELFF,TGTGCCAGCAGTTCACAGCATATGGAGGAGCTGTTTTTT,-,-,TRBJ2-2,TRBV27
CASSPKGELAGNTIYF,TGTGCCAGCAGCCCTAAAGGAGAGCTGGCCGGAAACACCATATATTTT,-,-,TRBJ1-3,TRBV13
CASSHYRGSNTGELFF,TGTGCCAGCAGCCACTACAGGGGATCGAACACCGGGGAGCTGTTTTTT,TRBD1,few,TRBJ2-2,TRBV11-2
CASSWGLRGLQETQYF,TGCGCCAGCAGCTGGGGACTGCGGGGTCTCCAAGAGACCCAGTACTTC,-,-,TRBJ2-5,TRBV5-1
CASGGTYDTGELFF,TGTGCCAGCGGGGGGACATACGACACCGGGGAGCTGTTTTTT,-,few,TRBJ2-2,TRBV6-1
CASSLGTSNYGYTF,TGTGCCAGCAGCTTGGGGACGTCTAACTATGGCTACACCTTC,-,-,TRBJ1-2,TRBV5-4
CAWSLGSSDTQYF,TGTGCCTGGAGTCTGGGAAGCTCAGATACGCAGTATTTT,-,once,TRBJ2-3,TRBV30
CASSFGTGTLYEQYF,TGCGCCAGCAGCTTCGGGACAGGGACTTTATACGAGCAGTACTTC,TRBD1,-,TRBJ2-7,TRBV5-1
CASSQEWGTEAFF,TGTGCCAGCAGCCAAGAGTGGGGGACTGAAGCTTTCTTT,-,-,TRBJ1-1,TRBV4-2
CSARQTNTEAFF,TGCAGCGCAAGACAGACGAACACTGAAGCTTTCTTT,-,-,TRBJ1-1,TRBV29-1
CAISESRTPGEQYF,TGTGCCATCAGTGAGTCGAGGACACCCGGCGAGCAGTACTTC,-,-,TRBJ2-7,TRBV10-3
CASSLGSSNTQYF,TGTGCCAGCAGCTTAGGGTCTAGCAATACGCAGTATTTT,-,-,TRBJ2-3,TRBV7-3
CASSQLTGEIRDEQYF,TGTGCCAGCAGCCAATTAACAGGGGAAATCCGCGACGAGCAGTACTTC,TRBD1,once,TRBJ2-7,TRBV14
CASSTGTGRETQYF,TGTGCCAGCAGCACCGGGACAGGGAGGGAGACCCAGTACTTC,TRBD1,-,TRBJ2-5,TRBV5-4
CASSFLVSDYGYTF,TGTGCCAGCAGCTTTCTAGTTTCGGACTATGGCTACACCTTC,-,-,TRBJ1-2,TRBV5-8
CASSLDRNQPQHF,TGTGCCAGCAGCTTGGACCGAAATCAGCCCCAGCATTTT,-,-,TRBJ1-5,TRBV7-6
CASSKDPLRGQGNEREGNNEQFF,TGTGCCAGCAGCAAAGACCCTCTCCGCGGACAGGGAAATGAGCGGGAGGGGAACAATGAGCAGTTCTTC,-,-,TRBJ2-1,TRBV21-1
CASSTTSGDTDTQYF,TGTGCCAGCAGCACCACTAGCGGGGACACAGATACGCAGTATTTT,TRBD2,few,TRBJ2-3,TRBV11-3